The present T cell receptor (beta chain) was sequenced within a study of blood T cell repertoires in COVID-19. Study-level information: Researchers got acute and convalescent COVID-19 samples from the United States, Italy and Spain. Nucleic acid was either cDNA or gDNA, and it came from T cells, B-cell-depleted T cells, or PBMCs.

CDR1 is SGHDN and CDR2 is FVKESK in the germline V gene. Trimming removed 2 bases at V and 8 bases at J, with 12 bases between. The CDR3 runs to 14 residues. Some clones are missing from TCRdb's copy, which holds only in-frame ones; the method was immunoSEQ multiplex PCR. The sample carries around 110,000 clones, 80% recorded once. This clonotype was sampled from a man aged 65 to 85 with acute or convalescent COVID-19. The V call is TRBV14, the J call TRBJ2-2, with a weak D call TRBD2 (5 bases). The specimen sequenced was peripheral blood. The CDR3 DNA follows: TGTGCCAGCAGCCAAACTAGTATCTGGGGGGAGCTGTTTTTT. Protein product: CASSQTSIWGELFF.